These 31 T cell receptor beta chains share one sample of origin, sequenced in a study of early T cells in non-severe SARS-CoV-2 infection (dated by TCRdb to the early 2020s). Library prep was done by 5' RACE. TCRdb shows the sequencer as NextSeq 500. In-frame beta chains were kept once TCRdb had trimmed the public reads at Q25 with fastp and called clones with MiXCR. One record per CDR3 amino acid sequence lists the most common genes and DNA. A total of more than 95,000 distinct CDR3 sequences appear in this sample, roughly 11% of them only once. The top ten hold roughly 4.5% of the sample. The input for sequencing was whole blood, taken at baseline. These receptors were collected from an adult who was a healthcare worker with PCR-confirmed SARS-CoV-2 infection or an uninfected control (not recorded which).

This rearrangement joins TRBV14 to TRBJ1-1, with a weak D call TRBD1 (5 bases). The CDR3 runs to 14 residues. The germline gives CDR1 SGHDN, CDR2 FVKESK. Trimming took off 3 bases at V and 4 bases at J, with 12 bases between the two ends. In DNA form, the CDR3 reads TGTGCCAGCAGCCACCGCCAGGGAGTCACTGAAGCTTTCTTT. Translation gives CASSHRQGVTEAFF. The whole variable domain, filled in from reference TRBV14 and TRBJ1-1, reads EAGVTQFPSHSVIEKGQTVTLRCDPISGHDNLYWYRRVMGKEIKFLLHFVKESKQDESGMPNNRFLAERTGGTYSTLKVQPAELEDSGVYFCASSHRQGVTEAFFGQGTRLTVV.

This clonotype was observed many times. CDR3 DNA sequence: TGTGCCAGCAGTTTAGTGCAGGGGCGGTCACCCCTCCACTTT. This translates into CASSLVQGRSPLHF. This chain joins TRBV12-3 or TRBV12-4 and TRBJ1-6, with TRBD1 as a possible D gene (6 bases). V lost 1 base and J 10 bases, leaving 11 bases between the germline ends. The CDR3 runs 14 residues.

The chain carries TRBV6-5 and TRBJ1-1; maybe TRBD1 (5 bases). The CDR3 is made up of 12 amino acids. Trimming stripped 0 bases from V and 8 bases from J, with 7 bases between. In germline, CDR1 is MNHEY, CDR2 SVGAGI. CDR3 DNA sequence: TGTGCCAGCAGTTACTCGGGGGGGGAAGCTTTCTTT. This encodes CASSYSGGEAFF.

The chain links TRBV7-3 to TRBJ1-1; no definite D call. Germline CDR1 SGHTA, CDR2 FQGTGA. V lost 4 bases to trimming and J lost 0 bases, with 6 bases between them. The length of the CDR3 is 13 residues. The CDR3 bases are TGTGCCAGCAGCTCCCATATGAACACTGAAGCTTTCTTT. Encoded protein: CASSSHMNTEAFF.

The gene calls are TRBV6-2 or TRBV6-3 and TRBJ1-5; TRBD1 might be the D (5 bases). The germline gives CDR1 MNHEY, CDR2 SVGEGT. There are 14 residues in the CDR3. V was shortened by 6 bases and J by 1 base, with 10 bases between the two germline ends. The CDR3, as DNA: TGTGCCAGCAGAGACAGTGAAAGCAATCAGCCCCAGCATTTT. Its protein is CASRDSESNQPQHF.

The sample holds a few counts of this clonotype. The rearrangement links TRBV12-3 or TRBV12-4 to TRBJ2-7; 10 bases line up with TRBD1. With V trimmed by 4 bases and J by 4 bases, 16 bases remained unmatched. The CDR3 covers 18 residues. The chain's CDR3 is CASSSWDGQGDFSYEQYF. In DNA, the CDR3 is TGTGCCAGCAGTTCCTGGGACGGACAGGGGGATTTTTCGTACGAGCAGTACTTC.

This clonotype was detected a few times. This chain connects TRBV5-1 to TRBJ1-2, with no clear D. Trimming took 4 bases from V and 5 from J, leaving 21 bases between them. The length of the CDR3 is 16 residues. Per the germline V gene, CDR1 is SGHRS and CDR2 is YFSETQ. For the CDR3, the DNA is TGCGCCAGCAGCCCAGGTCTATCGGGGAGCGTTTATGGCTACACCTTC. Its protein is CASSPGLSGSVYGYTF.

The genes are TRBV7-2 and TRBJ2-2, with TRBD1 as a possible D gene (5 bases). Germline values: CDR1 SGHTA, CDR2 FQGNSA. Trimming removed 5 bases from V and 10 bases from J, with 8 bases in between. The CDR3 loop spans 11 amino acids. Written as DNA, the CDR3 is TGTGCCAGCAGCGGGGCCGTGGAGCTGTTTTTT. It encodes CASSGAVELFF.

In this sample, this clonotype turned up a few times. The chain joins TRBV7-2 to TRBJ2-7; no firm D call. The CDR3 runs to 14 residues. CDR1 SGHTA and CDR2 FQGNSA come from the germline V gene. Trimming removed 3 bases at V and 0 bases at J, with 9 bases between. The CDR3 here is CASSFWAFSYEQYF. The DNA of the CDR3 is TGTGCCAGCAGCTTTTGGGCATTCTCCTACGAGCAGTACTTC.

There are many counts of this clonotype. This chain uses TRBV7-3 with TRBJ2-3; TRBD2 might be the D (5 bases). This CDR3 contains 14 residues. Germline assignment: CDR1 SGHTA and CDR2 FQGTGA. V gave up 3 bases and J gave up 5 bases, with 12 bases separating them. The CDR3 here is CASSFGLAQDTQYF. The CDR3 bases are TGTGCCAGCAGCTTCGGGCTAGCCCAAGATACGCAGTATTTT.

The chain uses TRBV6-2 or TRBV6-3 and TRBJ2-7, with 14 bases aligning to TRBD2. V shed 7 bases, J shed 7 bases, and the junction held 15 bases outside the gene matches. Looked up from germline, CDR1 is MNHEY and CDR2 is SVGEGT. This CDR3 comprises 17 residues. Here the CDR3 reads CASTPQGLAGGKYEQYF. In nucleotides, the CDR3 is TGTGCCAGCACCCCTCAAGGACTAGCGGGAGGAAAGTATGAGCAGTACTTC.

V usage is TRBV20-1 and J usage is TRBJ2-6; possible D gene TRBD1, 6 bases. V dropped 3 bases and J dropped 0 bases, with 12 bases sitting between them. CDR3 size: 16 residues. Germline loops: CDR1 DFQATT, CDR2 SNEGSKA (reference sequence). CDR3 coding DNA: TGCAGTGCTAGGAAGGGGGTGAGCTCTGGGGCCAACGTCCTGACTTTC. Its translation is CSARKGVSSGANVLTF.

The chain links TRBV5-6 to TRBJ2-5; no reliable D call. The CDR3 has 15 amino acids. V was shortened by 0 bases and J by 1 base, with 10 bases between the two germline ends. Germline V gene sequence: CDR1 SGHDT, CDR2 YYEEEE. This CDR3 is CASSLADGFQETQYF. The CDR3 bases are TGTGCCAGCAGCTTGGCCGACGGCTTCCAAGAGACCCAGTACTTC.

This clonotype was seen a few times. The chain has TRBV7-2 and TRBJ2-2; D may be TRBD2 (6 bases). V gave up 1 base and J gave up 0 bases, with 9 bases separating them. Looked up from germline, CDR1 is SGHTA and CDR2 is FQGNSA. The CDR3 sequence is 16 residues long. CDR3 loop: CASSLEAGTNTGELFF. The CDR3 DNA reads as TGTGCCAGCAGCTTAGAAGCGGGTACGAACACCGGGGAGCTGTTTTTT.

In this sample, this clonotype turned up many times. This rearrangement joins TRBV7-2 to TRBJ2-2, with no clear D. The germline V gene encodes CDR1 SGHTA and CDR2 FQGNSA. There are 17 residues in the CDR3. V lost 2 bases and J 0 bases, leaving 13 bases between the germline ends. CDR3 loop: CASSLWIGNTNTGELFF. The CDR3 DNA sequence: TGTGCCAGCAGCTTATGGATTGGGAACACGAACACCGGGGAGCTGTTTTTT.

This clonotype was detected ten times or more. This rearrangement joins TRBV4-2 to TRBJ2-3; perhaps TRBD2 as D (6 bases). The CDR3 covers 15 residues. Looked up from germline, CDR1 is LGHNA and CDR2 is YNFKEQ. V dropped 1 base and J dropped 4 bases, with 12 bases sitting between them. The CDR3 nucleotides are TGTGCCAGCAGCCAAGTTAGCGGAAGAGCAGATACGCAGTATTTT. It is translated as CASSQVSGRADTQYF.

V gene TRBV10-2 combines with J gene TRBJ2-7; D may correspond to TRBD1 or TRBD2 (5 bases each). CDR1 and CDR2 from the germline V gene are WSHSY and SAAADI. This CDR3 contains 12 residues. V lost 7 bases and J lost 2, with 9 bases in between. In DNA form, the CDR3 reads TGCGCCAGCAACGGGGCCACCTACGAGCAGTACTTC. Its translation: CASNGATYEQYF.

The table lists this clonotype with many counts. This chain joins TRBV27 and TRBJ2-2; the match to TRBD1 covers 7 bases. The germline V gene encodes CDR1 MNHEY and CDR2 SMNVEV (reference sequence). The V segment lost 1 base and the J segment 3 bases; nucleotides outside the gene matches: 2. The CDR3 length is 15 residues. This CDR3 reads CASSLLDRYTGELFF. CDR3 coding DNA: TGTGCCAGCAGTTTATTGGACAGGTACACCGGGGAGCTGTTTTTT.

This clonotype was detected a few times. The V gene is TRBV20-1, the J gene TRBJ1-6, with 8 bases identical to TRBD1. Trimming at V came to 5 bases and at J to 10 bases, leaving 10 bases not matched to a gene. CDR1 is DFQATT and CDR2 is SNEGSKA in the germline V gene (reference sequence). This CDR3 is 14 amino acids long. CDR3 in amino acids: CSAGQRTGRSPLHF. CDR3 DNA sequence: TGCAGTGCTGGACAGCGGACAGGGAGATCACCCCTCCACTTT.

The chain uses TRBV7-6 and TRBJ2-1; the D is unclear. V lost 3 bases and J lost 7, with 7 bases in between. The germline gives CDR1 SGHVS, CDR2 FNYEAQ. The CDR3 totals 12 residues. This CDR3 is CASSLALNEQFF. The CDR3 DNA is TGTGCCAGCAGCTTGGCGTTAAATGAGCAGTTCTTC.

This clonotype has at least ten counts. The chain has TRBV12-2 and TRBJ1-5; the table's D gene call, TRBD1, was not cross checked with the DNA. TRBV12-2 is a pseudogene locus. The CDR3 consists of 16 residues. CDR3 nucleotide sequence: TGTGCAAGTCGCTTAGGCCCGGACCTTAGCAATCAGCCCCAGCATTTT. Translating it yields CASRLGPDLSNQPQHF.

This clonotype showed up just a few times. The CDR3 spells CASSLTIGSGSPEQFF. The CDR3 DNA sequence: TGTGCCAGCAGCTTAACGATCGGTAGCGGGAGCCCCGAGCAGTTCTTC. The chain couples TRBV7-3 to TRBJ2-1, with TRBD2 matching 9 bases. In germline, CDR1 is SGHTA, CDR2 FQGTGA. The CDR3 spans 16 residues. V shed 0 bases and J 10 bases; nucleotides not matched to a gene: 10.

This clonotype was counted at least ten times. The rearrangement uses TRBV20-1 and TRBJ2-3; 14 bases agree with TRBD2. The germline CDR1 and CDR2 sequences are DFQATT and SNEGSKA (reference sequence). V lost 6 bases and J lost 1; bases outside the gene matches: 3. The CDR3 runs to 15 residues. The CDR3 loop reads CSALTSGRGTDTQYF. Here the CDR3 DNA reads TGCAGTGCGCTGACTAGCGGGAGGGGCACAGATACGCAGTATTTT.

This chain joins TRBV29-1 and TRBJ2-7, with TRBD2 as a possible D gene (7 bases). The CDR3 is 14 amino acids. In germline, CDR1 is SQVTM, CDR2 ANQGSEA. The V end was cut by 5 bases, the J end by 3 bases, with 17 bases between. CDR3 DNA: TGCAGCGTTCTGAGGGGGGAGGGATACTACGAGCAGTACTTC. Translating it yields CSVLRGEGYYEQYF.

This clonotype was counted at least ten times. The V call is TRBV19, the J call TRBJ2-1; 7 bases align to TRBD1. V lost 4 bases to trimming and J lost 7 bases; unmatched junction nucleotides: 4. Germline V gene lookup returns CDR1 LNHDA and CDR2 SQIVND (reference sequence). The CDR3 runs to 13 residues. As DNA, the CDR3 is TGTGCCAGTAGTAACAGGGGAAGAAATGAGCAGTTCTTC. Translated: CASSNRGRNEQFF.

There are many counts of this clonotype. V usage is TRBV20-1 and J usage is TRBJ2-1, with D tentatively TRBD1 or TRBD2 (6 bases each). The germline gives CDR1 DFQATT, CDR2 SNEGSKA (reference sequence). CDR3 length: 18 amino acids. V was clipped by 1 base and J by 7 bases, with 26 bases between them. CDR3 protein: CSARAPRSGERVGNEQFF. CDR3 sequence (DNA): TGCAGTGCTAGAGCCCCGAGGTCAGGGGAGCGGGTAGGGAATGAGCAGTTCTTC.

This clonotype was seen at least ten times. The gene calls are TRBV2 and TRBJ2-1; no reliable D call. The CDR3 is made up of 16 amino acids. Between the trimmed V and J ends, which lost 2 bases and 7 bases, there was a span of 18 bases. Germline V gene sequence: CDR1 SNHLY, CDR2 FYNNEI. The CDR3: CASSEYGASGWNEQFF. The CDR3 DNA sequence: TGTGCCAGCAGTGAATACGGCGCTTCGGGCTGGAATGAGCAGTTCTTC. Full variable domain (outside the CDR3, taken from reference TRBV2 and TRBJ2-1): EPEVTQTPSHQVTQMGQEVILRCVPISNHLYFYWYRQILGQKVEFLVSFYNNEISEKSEIFDDQFSVERPDGSNFTLKIRSTKLEDSAMYFCASSEYGASGWNEQFFGPGTRLTVL.

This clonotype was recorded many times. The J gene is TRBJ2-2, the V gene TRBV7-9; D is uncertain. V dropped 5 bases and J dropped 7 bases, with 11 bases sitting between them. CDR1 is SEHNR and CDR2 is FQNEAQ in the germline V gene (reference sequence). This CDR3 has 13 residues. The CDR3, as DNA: TGTGCCAGCAGCCCACTTTTGGACGGGGAGCTGTTTTTT. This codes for CASSPLLDGELFF.

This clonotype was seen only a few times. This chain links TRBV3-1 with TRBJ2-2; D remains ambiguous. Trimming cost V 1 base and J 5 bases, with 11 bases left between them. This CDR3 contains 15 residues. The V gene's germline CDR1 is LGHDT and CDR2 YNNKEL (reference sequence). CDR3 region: CASSQVAILTGELFF. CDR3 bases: TGTGCCAGCAGCCAAGTCGCGATATTGACCGGGGAGCTGTTTTTT.

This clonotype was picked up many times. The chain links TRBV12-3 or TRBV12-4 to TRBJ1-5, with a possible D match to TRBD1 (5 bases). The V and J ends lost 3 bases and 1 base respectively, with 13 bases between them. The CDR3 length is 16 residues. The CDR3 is CASSLGNRLSNQPQHF. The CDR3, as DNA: TGTGCCAGCAGTTTGGGTAACAGGCTCAGCAATCAGCCCCAGCATTTT.

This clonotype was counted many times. CDR3 bases: TGCAGTGCTCCTGGGGGCGGGTACGAGCAGTACTTC. As protein: CSAPGGGYEQYF. The chain recombines TRBV20-1 with TRBJ2-7; D might be TRBD1 (6 bases). This CDR3 is 12 amino acids long. Germline CDR1 reads DFQATT; CDR2 reads SNEGSKA (reference sequence). Trimming cost V 5 bases and J 4 bases, with 12 bases left between them.